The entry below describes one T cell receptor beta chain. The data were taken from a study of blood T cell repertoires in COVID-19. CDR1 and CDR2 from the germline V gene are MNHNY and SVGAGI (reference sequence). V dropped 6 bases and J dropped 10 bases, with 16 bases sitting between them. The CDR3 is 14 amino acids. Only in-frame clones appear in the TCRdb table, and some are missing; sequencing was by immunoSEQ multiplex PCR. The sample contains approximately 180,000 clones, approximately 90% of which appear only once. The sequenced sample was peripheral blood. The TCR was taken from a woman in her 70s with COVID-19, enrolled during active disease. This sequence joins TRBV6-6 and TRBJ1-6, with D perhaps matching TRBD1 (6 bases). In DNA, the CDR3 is TGTGCCAGCAGCTACAGGCAGGGGCTATCACCCCTCCACTTT. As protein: CASSYRQGLSPLHF.